The 31 T cell receptor beta chains listed next were all sequenced from one sample in a study of CD8+CD57+ T cells in acquired aplastic anemia. Genomic DNA, the template, was used for profiling of the TCR beta VDJ and CDR3. TCRdb re-called the reads with MiXCR, one entry per CDR3 protein. The sample has hundreds of thousands of distinct CDR3 sequences; more than 25% are singletons. Only patients with CD8+CD57+ cell expansion on flow cytometry were chosen for sequencing. Sequenced material: sorted CD4+, CD8+, or CD8+CD57+ T cells (not recorded which) from PBMCs. These receptors all come from a human donor with aplastic anemia.

This sequence joins TRBV9 and TRBJ2-7; 9 bases fit TRBD1. Trimming cost V 0 bases and J 4 bases; bases outside gene matches: 11. CDR3 size: 17 residues. Germline loops: CDR1 SGDLS, CDR2 YYNGEE. The CDR3, as DNA: TGTGCCAGCAGCGTAGGGGGAAGGGGACAGGGCTCTTACGAGCAGTACTTC. It yields the protein CASSVGGRGQGSYEQYF.

This clonotype was seen ten or more times. The CDR3 DNA reads as TGTGCCACCAGTGCTGTAGGGTCCACAGATACGCAGTATTTT. Translating gives CATSAVGSTDTQYF. This rearrangement joins TRBV24-1 to TRBJ2-3; D gene uncertain. The V gene lost 5 bases and the J gene lost 2 bases, with 10 bases spanning the gap. The CDR3 consists of 14 residues. Germline CDR1 is KGHDR and CDR2 is SFDVKD.

As regards this clonotype: A clone one base away is much larger, so this may be a read error. The chain links TRBV24-1 to TRBJ2-2; D may be TRBD1 (6 bases). Germline lookup yields CDR1 KGHDR and CDR2 SFDVKD. This CDR3 has 16 amino acids. CDR3 nucleotide sequence: TGTGCCACCGGTGACAACAGGGTCGTCGACACCGGGGAGCTGTTTTTT. Encoded protein: CATGDNRVVDTGELFF.

The chain links TRBV11-2 to TRBJ1-3, with 7 bases that match TRBD1. The CDR3 spans 16 residues. Germline CDR1 reads SGHAT; CDR2 reads FQNNGV. Trimming took 5 bases from V and 0 from J; bases not matched to a gene: 7. As DNA, the CDR3 is TGTGCCAGCAGCGGAAGACAGGGCATCTCTGGAAACACCATATATTTT. It specifies CASSGRQGISGNTIYF.

The rearrangement links TRBV15 to TRBJ1-6; possibly TRBD1 for D (5 bases). The length of the CDR3 is 14 residues. Germline CDR1 reads LNHNV; CDR2 reads YYDKDF (reference sequence). V gave up 0 bases and J gave up 7 bases, with 7 bases separating them. The CDR3 coding sequence is TGTGCCACCAGCAGAGAGCGGGGGAATTCACCCCTCCACTTT. Its translation: CATSRERGNSPLHF.

The CDR3 coding sequence is TGTGCCAGCAGCCAAGAATTAGTTGACGGCGGCTGGGGCTATGGCTACACCTTC. Translation gives CASSQELVDGGWGYGYTF. The V call is TRBV4-2, the J call TRBJ1-2; no definite D call. CDR3 length: 18 amino acids. From germline, CDR1 is LGHNA and CDR2 YNFKEQ. Trimming shortened V by 0 bases and J by 4 bases, and 21 bases separated the two germline ends.

The genes are TRBV6-1 and TRBJ2-1, with unresolved D. The V end was cut by 6 bases, the J end by 7 bases, with 13 bases between. The germline V gene has CDR1 MNHNS and CDR2 SASEGT. This CDR3 contains 13 residues. The CDR3 is CASSSHNRNEQFF. The CDR3 region has the DNA TGTGCCAGCAGCTCCCACAATCGAAATGAGCAGTTCTTC.

This clonotype has only a few counts. The rearrangement links TRBV20-1 to TRBJ2-2; TRBD1 aligns across 7 bases. The CDR3 has 15 residues. Per the germline V gene, CDR1 is DFQATT and CDR2 is SNEGSKA (reference sequence). The ends lost 3 bases at V and 5 bases at J; junction bases unmatched: 9. The chain's CDR3 is CSASDRVIGTGELFF. CDR3 nucleotides: TGCAGTGCTAGCGACAGGGTCATCGGGACCGGGGAGCTGTTTTTT.

This chain joins TRBV12-3 or TRBV12-4 and TRBJ1-2; D is ambiguous. The CDR3 is made up of 14 amino acids. The V gene lost 4 bases and the J gene lost 4 bases, with 13 bases spanning the gap. The CDR3 loop reads CASSSVATFYGYTF. CDR3 DNA sequence: TGTGCCAGCAGTTCGGTGGCGACCTTCTATGGCTACACCTTC.

This clonotype was detected many times. The V and J genes are TRBV7-9 and TRBJ2-2; no reliable D call. The V gene lost 2 bases and the J gene lost 6 bases, with 7 bases spanning the gap. Looked up from germline, CDR1 is SEHNR and CDR2 is FQNEAQ (reference sequence). The CDR3 length is 13 residues. The CDR3 spells CASSLNTAGELFF. DNA of the CDR3: TGTGCCAGCAGCTTAAACACGGCCGGGGAGCTGTTTTTT.

This clonotype was recorded a few times. V gene TRBV9 combines with J gene TRBJ2-5; a weak D match, TRBD1 (6 bases). The CDR3 has 13 amino acids. V was cut by 7 bases and J by 7 bases, with 17 bases left in between. Germline V gene lookup returns CDR1 SGDLS and CDR2 YYNGEE. Written as DNA, the CDR3 is TGTGCCAGCGGTAACAGGGCGATGGGGACCCAGTACTTC. It translates to CASGNRAMGTQYF. The complete variable domain, with remaining parts taken from reference TRBV9 and TRBJ2-5, reads DSGVTQTPKHLITATGQRVTLRCSPRSGDLSVYWYQQSLDQGLQFLIQYYNGEERAKGNILERFSAQQFPDLHSELNLSSLELGDSALYFCASGNRAMGTQYFGPGTRLLVL.

This clonotype appeared a few times. The gene calls are TRBV20-1 and TRBJ2-5, with 11 bases identical to TRBD2. CDR3 length equals 17 residues. Germline V gene lookup returns CDR1 DFQATT and CDR2 SNEGSKA (reference sequence). The V segment lost 6 bases and the J segment 3 bases; nucleotides outside the gene matches: 15. The CDR3 coding sequence is TGCAGTGCGAGATCTACATGGGCACTAGCGGGGGAAGAGACCCAGTACTTC. Translated: CSARSTWALAGEETQYF.

The chain couples TRBV5-5 to TRBJ1-2; D is unclear. Trimming removed 1 base from V and 0 bases from J, with 13 bases in between. Germline CDR1 reads SGHKS; CDR2 reads YYEKEE (reference sequence). The CDR3 is 16 amino acids. CDR3 in amino acids: CASSLSRGATNYGYTF. CDR3 in DNA: TGTGCCAGCAGCTTGTCTCGGGGAGCTACTAACTATGGCTACACCTTC.

This clonotype appeared a few times. This may be a read error, as it is one base from a much larger clone. The chain joins TRBV2 to TRBJ2-3; tentative D call: TRBD2 (5 bases). V lost 3 bases and J lost 9, with 10 bases in between. CDR3 length: 12 amino acids. Germline lookup yields CDR1 SNHLY and CDR2 FYNNEI. CDR3 coding DNA: TGTGCCAGCAGTGATCGGGGTCTGACGCAGTATTTT. Its protein product is CASSDRGLTQYF.

There are many counts of this clonotype. This rearrangement joins TRBV20-1 to TRBJ1-5, with D possibly being TRBD1 (5 bases). Deletions cut 6 bases from V and 2 bases from J, with 14 bases between. Germline V gene lookup returns CDR1 DFQATT and CDR2 SNEGSKA (reference sequence). The CDR3 contains 14 residues. CDR3 sequence: CSAQRGGRNQPQHF. In nucleotides, the CDR3 is TGCAGTGCCCAGCGGGGGGGTCGCAATCAGCCCCAGCATTTT.

The chain couples TRBV7-9 to TRBJ2-7; D possibly corresponds to TRBD1 (5 bases). V lost 4 bases and J lost 3, with 16 bases in between. The CDR3 extends over 15 amino acids. Germline CDR1 SEHNR, CDR2 FQNEAQ (reference sequence). The CDR3 region is CASSSNRQNIYEQYF. The CDR3 DNA follows: TGTGCCAGCAGCTCCAATCGACAGAACATCTACGAGCAGTACTTC.

The chain combines TRBV3-1 with TRBJ1-3; D possibly corresponds to TRBD1 (5 bases). This CDR3 region has 14 residues. V was clipped by 6 bases and J by 0 bases, with 9 bases between them. CDR1 LGHDT and CDR2 YNNKEL come from the germline V gene (reference sequence). The CDR3 DNA reads as TGTGCCAGCAGGGGACTGATCTCTGGAAACACCATATATTTT. It codes for CASRGLISGNTIYF.

V gene TRBV29-1 combines with J gene TRBJ2-7, with 10 bases lining up with TRBD1. The trim removed 7 bases at V and 5 bases at J, leaving 2 bases unmatched. Germline-derived CDR1 and CDR2 are SQVTM and ANQGSEA. The CDR3 has 11 amino acids. CDR3 bases: TGCAGCGCGGACAGGGGGGACGAGCAGTACTTC. This gives the protein CSADRGDEQYF.

In its sample, this clonotype was seen many times. The rearrangement uses TRBV19 and TRBJ1-6; unclear D gene. V lost 6 bases, J lost 10 bases, and 10 bases lay in between. This CDR3 is built from 12 residues. CDR1 LNHDA and CDR2 SQIVND come from the germline V gene (reference sequence). The CDR3 coding sequence is TGTGCCAGTAGCTGGTTGGAATCACCCCTCCACTTT. This gives the protein CASSWLESPLHF.

This clonotype was detected once. The chain is built from TRBV7-9 and TRBJ2-5; D tentatively reads TRBD1 or TRBD2 (5 bases each). Looked up from germline, CDR1 is SEHNR and CDR2 is FQNEAQ (reference sequence). The ends were cut back, 5 bases at V and 5 bases at J, with 15 bases in the middle. The CDR3 is 14 residues long. CDR3 in amino acids: CASSVKTGGETQYF. Here the CDR3 DNA reads TGTGCCAGCAGCGTTAAAACAGGCGGGGAGACCCAGTACTTC.

The rearrangement links TRBV7-3 to TRBJ2-5; 13 bases are shared with TRBD2. From germline, CDR1 is SGHTA and CDR2 FQGTGA. The CDR3 consists of 16 residues. Trimming took 4 bases from V and 3 from J; bases not matched to a gene: 5. CDR3 sequence reads: CASSYLLAGGKETQYF. In DNA form, the CDR3 reads TGTGCCAGCAGCTACCTACTAGCGGGGGGGAAAGAGACCCAGTACTTC.

Turning to this clonotype: Relative to the germline gene, one junction end is altered; a read error may explain this. The rearrangement links TRBV6-1 to TRBJ1-2; 7 bases are a match to TRBD1. The germline V gene has CDR1 MNHNS and CDR2 SASEGT. The CDR3 is made up of 13 amino acids. The CDR3 here is CASRTTGVEGCTF. DNA for the CDR3: TGTGCCAGCAGGACTACAGGGGTTGAGGGCTGCACCTTC.

This clonotype was seen ten or more times. J is TRBJ2-4 and V is TRBV7-2; D is unclear. V gave up 0 bases and J gave up 7 bases, with 4 bases separating them. The CDR3 spans 12 residues. The germline V gene has CDR1 SGHTA and CDR2 FQGNSA. The CDR3 spells CASSLASNIQYF. The DNA of the CDR3 is TGTGCCAGCAGCTTAGCGTCGAACATTCAGTACTTC.

This sequence joins TRBV19 and TRBJ1-2; 8 bases map to TRBD1. The CDR3 runs 14 residues. Germline CDR1 and CDR2: LNHDA and SQIVND (reference sequence). Unmatched junction bases numbered 7, after V lost 3 bases and J lost 7 bases. CDR3 nucleotides: TGTGCCAGTAGTATTACGACAGGGGCCGTTGGCTACACCTTC. Its protein product is CASSITTGAVGYTF.

Notes on this clonotype: The junction shows a germline mismatch at one end, possibly a read error. This sequence joins TRBV25-1 and TRBJ1-1; 7 nucleotides line up with TRBD1. This CDR3 is built from 12 residues. Per the germline V gene, CDR1 is MGHDK and CDR2 is SYGVNS. CDR3 DNA sequence: TGTGCCAGCGTGACAGGGAACGCTGAAGCTTTCTTT. Its translation: CASVTGNAEAFF.

The V and J genes are TRBV4-1 and TRBJ1-2; D remains ambiguous. V lost 1 base, J lost 1 base, and 13 bases lay in between. This CDR3 has 16 amino acids. CDR1 and CDR2 (germline): MGHRA, YSYEKL. As DNA, the CDR3 is TGCGCCAGCAGCCAAGTTGGCGACTTTTTTAACTATGGCTACACCTTC. Its translation: CASSQVGDFFNYGYTF.

The chain carries TRBV20-1 and TRBJ2-5; TRBD1 agrees at 9 bases. The ends lost 0 bases at V and 5 bases at J; junction bases unmatched: 10. Per germline, CDR1 DFQATT and CDR2 SNEGSKA (reference sequence). The CDR3 sequence is 16 residues long. The CDR3 loop is CSARESSGQGGETQYF. The CDR3 DNA reads as TGCAGTGCTAGAGAATCGTCGGGACAGGGAGGGGAGACCCAGTACTTC.

V is TRBV10-3 and J is TRBJ2-7; D is unclear. CDR1 is ENHRY and CDR2 is SYGVKD in the germline V gene. The CDR3 is 12 residues long. Trimming cost V 2 bases and J 5 bases, with 7 bases left between them. CDR3 region: CAISETGNEQYF. The CDR3, as DNA: TGTGCCATCAGTGAGACTGGGAACGAGCAGTACTTC.

The chain recombines TRBV7-8 with TRBJ1-2, with a possible D match to TRBD1 (5 bases). The CDR3 has 15 amino acids. The germline gives CDR1 SGHVS, CDR2 FQNEAQ. The germline V and J ends were trimmed by 6 bases and 4 bases, with 18 bases remaining between them. CDR3 protein: CASSPHSGGGYGYTF. The CDR3 DNA sequence: TGTGCCAGCAGTCCCCATAGCGGGGGGGGCTATGGCTACACCTTC.

The CDR3 loop reads CAISEPGQGGQPQHF. The CDR3 DNA sequence: TGTGCCATCAGTGAGCCGGGACAGGGAGGTCAGCCCCAGCATTTT. V and J are TRBV10-3 and TRBJ1-5; 9 bases are shared with TRBD1. Trimming took 2 bases from V and 6 from J; bases not matched to a gene: 5. Germline CDR1 and CDR2: ENHRY and SYGVKD. This CDR3 spans 15 amino acids.

This clonotype turned up a few times. V gene TRBV5-1 combines with J gene TRBJ2-2; TRBD2 might be the D (7 bases). Trimming shortened V by 4 bases and J by 6 bases, and 13 bases separated the two germline ends. Germline loops: CDR1 SGHRS, CDR2 YFSETQ. CDR3 length: 14 amino acids. The CDR3 region is CASSQGREAGELFF. Written as DNA, the CDR3 is TGCGCCAGCAGCCAGGGGAGGGAGGCCGGGGAGCTGTTTTTT. The whole variable domain, remainder taken from reference TRBV5-1 and TRBJ2-2, is KAGVTQTPRYLIKTRGQQVTLSCSPISGHRSVSWYQQTPGQGLQFLFEYFSETQRNKGNFPGRFSGRQFSNSRSEMNVSTLELGDSALYLCASSQGREAGELFFGEGSRLTVL.